Listed below are T cell receptor beta chains from one sample, sequenced in a study of blood T cells in healthy people across ages. TCRdb independently ran MiXCR on the 5' RACE reads; one entry per CDR3 protein. The table has 650,000 to 700,000 distinct CDR3 sequences, 52% seen once; the top ten hold less than 15%. The sample consisted of blood. The receptors were sampled from a woman aged 80 or over in good health. Each CDR3 is given with its conserved first and last residue. The D gene is left open where the match is weak. Only some rows state a clone size, as once, few, many or a class for expanded clones.

d_call: -
clone_size: many
v_call: TRBV10-3
j_call: TRBJ2-5
cdr3_nt: TGTGCCATCAGTAGAGATGTGGGGAATCTGGAGACCCAGTACTTC
cdr3_aa: CAISRDVGNLETQYF

d_call: -
clone_size: -
v_call: TRBV10-2
j_call: TRBJ2-5
cdr3_nt: TGCGCCAGCTACTCCCGAGCCGTGGGAGAGACCCAGTACTTC
cdr3_aa: CASYSRAVGETQYF

d_call: -
clone_size: once
v_call: TRBV12-3/TRBV12-4
j_call: TRBJ2-3
cdr3_nt: TGTGCCAGCAATCCCGGGCTGTCTGGGGAGGTGCCGCCACACACAGATACGCAGTATTTT
cdr3_aa: CASNPGLSGEVPPHTDTQYF

d_call: TRBD2
clone_size: -
v_call: TRBV5-8
j_call: TRBJ2-7
cdr3_nt: TGTGCCAGCAGCGGATTAGCGGGGGGGACTCCCTACGAGCAGTACTTC
cdr3_aa: CASSGLAGGTPYEQYF

d_call: -
clone_size: many
v_call: TRBV7-2
j_call: TRBJ1-5
cdr3_nt: TGTGCCAGCAGCCTTAGCTTCAATCAGCCCCAGCATTTT
cdr3_aa: CASSLSFNQPQHF

d_call: TRBD1
clone_size: few
v_call: TRBV2
j_call: TRBJ2-5
cdr3_nt: TGTGCCAGCGTGGGACAGCAAGAGACCCAGTACTTC
cdr3_aa: CASVGQQETQYF

d_call: -
clone_size: -
v_call: TRBV7-3
j_call: TRBJ2-7
cdr3_nt: TGTGCCAGCAGTTTAACTCCGGGACTCTACAATGAGCAGTACTTC
cdr3_aa: CASSLTPGLYNEQYF

d_call: -
clone_size: -
v_call: TRBV7-2
j_call: TRBJ2-7
cdr3_nt: TGTGCCAGCAGCTTTGGGACGAATCCCTACGAGCAGTACTTC
cdr3_aa: CASSFGTNPYEQYF

d_call: -
clone_size: few
v_call: TRBV3-1
j_call: TRBJ1-6
cdr3_nt: TGTGCCAGCAGCTACAGTGGAGGGGTAGGATCACCCCTCCACTTT
cdr3_aa: CASSYSGGVGSPLHF

d_call: TRBD2
clone_size: many
v_call: TRBV27
j_call: TRBJ2-7
cdr3_nt: TGTGCCAGCAGATGGGGTAGCGGGAGCTACGAGCAGTACTTC
cdr3_aa: CASRWGSGSYEQYF

d_call: -
clone_size: -
v_call: TRBV28
j_call: TRBJ2-2
cdr3_nt: TGTGCCAGCAGTTTAGGTGGCACAGGGTTCCCCGGGGAGCTGTTTTTT
cdr3_aa: CASSLGGTGFPGELFF

d_call: TRBD2
clone_size: many
v_call: TRBV20-1
j_call: TRBJ2-5
cdr3_nt: TGCAGTGCCCAGCTTGTAGCGGGGGGTAATCAAGAGACCCAGTACTTC
cdr3_aa: CSAQLVAGGNQETQYF